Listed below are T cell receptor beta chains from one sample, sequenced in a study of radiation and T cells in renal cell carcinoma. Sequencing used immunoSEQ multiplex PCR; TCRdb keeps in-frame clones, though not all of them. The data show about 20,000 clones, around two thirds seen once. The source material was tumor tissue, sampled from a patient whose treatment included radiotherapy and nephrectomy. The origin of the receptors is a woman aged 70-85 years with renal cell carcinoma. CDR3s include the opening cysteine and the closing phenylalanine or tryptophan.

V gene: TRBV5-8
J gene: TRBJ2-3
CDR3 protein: CASSSLAGADTQYF

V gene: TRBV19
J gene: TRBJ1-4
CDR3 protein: CASSDQGAREKLFF

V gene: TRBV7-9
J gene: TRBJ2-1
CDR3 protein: CASSGEQFF

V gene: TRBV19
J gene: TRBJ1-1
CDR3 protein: CASSTAQGAVEAFF

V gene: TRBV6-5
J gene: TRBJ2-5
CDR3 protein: CASSYYGGETQYF

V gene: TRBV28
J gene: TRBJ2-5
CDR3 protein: CASKAGTGLQETQYF

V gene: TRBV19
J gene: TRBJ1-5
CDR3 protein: CASSMPGGNQPQHF

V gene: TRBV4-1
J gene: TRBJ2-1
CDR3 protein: CASSRLAGEGYNEQFF

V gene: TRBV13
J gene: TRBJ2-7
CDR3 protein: CASRSFANLGEQYF

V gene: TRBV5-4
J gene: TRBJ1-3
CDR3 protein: CASSSIGRENTIYF

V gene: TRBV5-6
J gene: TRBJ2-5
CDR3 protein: CASSLLYQETQYF

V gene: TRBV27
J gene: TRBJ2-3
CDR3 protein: CASRDLAGDTQYF

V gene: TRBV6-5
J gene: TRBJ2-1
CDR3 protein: CASSGLSPEQFF

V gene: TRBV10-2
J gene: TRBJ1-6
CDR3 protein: CASSEQASSYNSPLHF

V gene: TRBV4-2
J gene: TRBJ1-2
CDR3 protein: CASSPQGQGGGYTF

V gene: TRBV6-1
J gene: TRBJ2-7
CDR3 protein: CASSPGTSGYEQYF

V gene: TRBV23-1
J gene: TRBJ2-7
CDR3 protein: CASSQKTGGPYEQYF

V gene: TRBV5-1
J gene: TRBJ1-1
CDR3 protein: CASSGTGLNTEAFF

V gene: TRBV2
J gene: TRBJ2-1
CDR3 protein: CASRISSGSSYNEQFF

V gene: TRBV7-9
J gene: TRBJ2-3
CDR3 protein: CASSLREQGPGDTQYF

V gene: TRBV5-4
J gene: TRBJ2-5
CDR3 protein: CASTLGGNKETQYF

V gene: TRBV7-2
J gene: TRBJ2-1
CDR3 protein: CASSLRGGAEQFF

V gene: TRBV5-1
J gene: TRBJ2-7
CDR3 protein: CASSHPPYEQYF

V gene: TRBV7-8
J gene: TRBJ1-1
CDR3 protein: CASSQADSFNTEAFF

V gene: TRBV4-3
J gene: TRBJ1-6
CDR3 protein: CASSQAGTEGSPLHF

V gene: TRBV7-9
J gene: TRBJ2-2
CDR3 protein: CASSLRETGELFF

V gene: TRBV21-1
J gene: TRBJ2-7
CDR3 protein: CASSVRLEVKFEQYF

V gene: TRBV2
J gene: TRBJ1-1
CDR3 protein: CASQEATEAFF

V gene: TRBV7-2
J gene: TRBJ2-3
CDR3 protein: CASSSSGTSGGVTQYF

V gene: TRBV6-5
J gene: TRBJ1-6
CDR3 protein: CASSLRLDNSPLHF

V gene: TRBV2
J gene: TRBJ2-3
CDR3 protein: CASSWTSGGLRTDTQYF

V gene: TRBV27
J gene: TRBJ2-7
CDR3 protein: CASSPVRAGSYEQYF

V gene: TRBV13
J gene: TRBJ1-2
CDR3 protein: CASSSPLDRGGYGYTF

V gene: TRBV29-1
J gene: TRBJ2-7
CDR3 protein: CSVTTGGGVSYEQYF

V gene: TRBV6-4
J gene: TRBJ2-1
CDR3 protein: CASSESLAGGNEQFF

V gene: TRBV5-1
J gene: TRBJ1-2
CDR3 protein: CASSLVAGPHGYTF

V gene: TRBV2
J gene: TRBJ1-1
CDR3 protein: CASAWGNTEAFF

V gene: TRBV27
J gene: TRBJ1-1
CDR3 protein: CASSLSQGGNTEAFF

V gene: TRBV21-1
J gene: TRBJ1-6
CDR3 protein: CASGSAKGSFYNSPLHF

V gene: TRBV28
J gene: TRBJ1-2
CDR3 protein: CASRISGPNYGYTF

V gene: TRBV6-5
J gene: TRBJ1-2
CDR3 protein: CASQLEFRGAGGYTF